The clone carrying this TCR beta chain has just a few counts. This sample is part of a study of regulatory T cells in long-lasting Graves disease. With iRepertoire HTBI primers and Arm-PCR of CDR3 regions, TCR beta libraries were built. TCRdb recomputed calls from the multiplex PCR reads with MiXCR, one row per CDR3 protein. The data show 400,000 to 550,000 distinct CDR3 sequences, with 14% to 15% seen just once and 16% held by the top ten. Time point: newly diagnosed GD, antithyroid drugs for less than 3 months. Isolated PBMC RNA provided the starting material for the TCR library. V shed 0 bases and J 8 bases; nucleotides not matched to a gene: 18. Germline V lookup: CDR1 MGHRA, CDR2 YSYEKL. This CDR3 has 19 amino acids. This same sample was also taken into another study, of T cells in Graves' hyperthyroidism and ophthalmopathy.

The specimen was peripheral blood mononuclear cells (PBMCs), collected at new diagnosis, from a patient treated with antithyroid drugs. The receptor comes from a woman aged 30 to 39 with Graves disease. V is TRBV4-1 and J is TRBJ2-3; 9 bases line up with TRBD2. The CDR3 sequence is CASSQETSGRTTRGGTQYF. In nucleotides, the CDR3 is TGCGCCAGCAGCCAAGAAACGAGCGGGAGGACCACACGCGGGGGTACGCAGTATTTT.